Below are 3 T cell receptor beta chains sequenced from a single sample in a study of spatial heterogeneity in lung cancer. TCRdb ran MiXCR on the 5' RACE reads and lists one entry per CDR3 protein. Of around 48,000 distinct CDR3 sequences in the sample, roughly 5% are singletons; the top ten hold approximately 10%. Time point defined: sample taken at primary tumor resection. The sample consisted of PBMCs, taken at surgery. Receptor source: a male donor with early-stage non-small cell lung cancer.

This clonotype was counted ten times or more. This chain links TRBV6-5 with TRBJ2-1, with 16 nucleotides matching TRBD2. The trim removed 0 bases at V and 8 bases at J, leaving 10 bases unmatched. The CDR3 contains 19 residues. Looked up from germline, CDR1 is MNHEY and CDR2 is SVGAGI. The CDR3 loop reads CASSYSIGGLAGGPHEQFF. The CDR3 bases are TGTGCCAGCAGTTACTCGATCGGGGGACTAGCGGGAGGGCCGCATGAGCAGTTCTTC.

This clonotype was counted ten times or more. The chain employs TRBV7-8 and TRBJ2-5, with 7 bases that match TRBD1. Germline V gene lookup returns CDR1 SGHVS and CDR2 FQNEAQ. The CDR3 has 15 amino acids. Trimming removed 5 bases from V and 2 bases from J; junction bases left unmatched: 8. The CDR3 protein is CASSPTDRFQETQYF. CDR3 sequence (DNA): TGTGCCAGCAGCCCGACGGACAGGTTTCAAGAGACCCAGTACTTC.

At least ten counts were recorded for this clonotype. V gene TRBV20-1 combines with J gene TRBJ1-4; D is perhaps TRBD1 (5 bases). Per germline, CDR1 DFQATT and CDR2 SNEGSKA (reference sequence). The CDR3 runs 15 residues. Trimming removed 1 base from V and 0 bases from J, with 9 bases in between. The CDR3 DNA follows: TGCAGTGCTAGAGCCCCGGGGCCAACTAATGAAAAACTGTTTTTT. It is translated as CSARAPGPTNEKLFF.